This passage covers 13 T cell receptor beta chains from one sample sequenced in a study of CD8 T cells in ankylosing spondylitis. Study-level findings and limits: Characteristic of ankylosing spondylitis blood, it appeared, was a TCR beta motif comprising several highly homologous variants.

These TCRs are of unknown antigen specificity. One entry per CDR3 protein, called by TCRdb with MiXCR from the 5' RACE reads. Seen here are 200,000 to 250,000 distinct CDR3 sequences, 18% observed once, and the top ten hold about 39%. The sequenced sample consisted of blood, either unsorted or a sorted T cell fraction (not recorded which). These receptor sequences come from a male donor with ankylosing spondylitis.

This clonotype showed up just a few times. The chain employs TRBV4-3 and TRBJ2-2; D might be TRBD1 (5 bases). V lost 0 bases and J 6 bases, leaving 14 bases between the germline ends. The CDR3 has 16 amino acids. CDR1 LGHNA and CDR2 YSLEER come from the germline V gene. The CDR3: CASSQDRAPGPGELFF. The CDR3, as DNA: TGCGCCAGCAGCCAAGATAGGGCGCCAGGGCCCGGGGAGCTGTTTTTT.

The gene calls are TRBV7-8 and TRBJ2-1, with D possibly being TRBD2 (5 bases). This CDR3 is built from 14 residues. V dropped 1 base and J dropped 4 bases, with 8 bases sitting between them. Germline V gives CDR1 SGHVS, CDR2 FQNEAQ. The CDR3 loop reads CASSLEVAYNEQFF. CDR3 in DNA: TGTGCCAGCAGCTTAGAAGTAGCGTACAATGAGCAGTTCTTC.

The chain couples TRBV27 to TRBJ2-1; 8 bases agree with TRBD1. With 6 bases clipped from V and 6 bases from J, the junction kept 10 bases outside the gene matches. The CDR3 is 15 amino acids. Germline CDR1 is MNHEY and CDR2 is SMNVEV (reference sequence). The DNA of the CDR3 is TGTGCCAGCAGCGTCGACAGGGGCCAATTCAATGAGCAGTTCTTC. Translation gives CASSVDRGQFNEQFF.

A few counts support this clonotype. V is TRBV29-1 and J is TRBJ2-2, with D possibly matching TRBD1 (6 bases). V was trimmed by 5 bases and J by 4 bases, leaving 11 bases between them. Germline V gene sequence: CDR1 SQVTM, CDR2 ANQGSEA. The CDR3 sequence is 13 residues long. The CDR3 reads CSVQGTLTGELFF. DNA of the CDR3: TGCAGCGTTCAGGGGACACTCACCGGGGAGCTGTTTTTT.

This clonotype turned up a few times. The V and J genes are TRBV27 and TRBJ2-1, with D tentatively TRBD1 (5 bases). The ends were cut back, 8 bases at V and 6 bases at J, with 8 bases in the middle. Germline assignment: CDR1 MNHEY and CDR2 SMNVEV (reference sequence). This CDR3 comprises 11 residues. The CDR3 spells CASGDSNEQFF. CDR3 nucleotides: TGTGCCAGCGGCGACAGCAATGAGCAGTTCTTC.

V is TRBV7-9 and J is TRBJ2-7; the D is unclear. The CDR3 runs 14 residues. CDR1 is SEHNR, CDR2 FQNEAQ, per germline (reference sequence). V gave up 3 bases and J gave up 6 bases, with 15 bases separating them. DNA of the CDR3: TGTGCCAGCAGCTTTCCGGGTCACCCCCTCGAGCAGTACTTC. Its protein product is CASSFPGHPLEQYF.

This clonotype was seen a handful of times. This chain links TRBV27 with TRBJ1-1, with TRBD1 identical over 7 bases. The CDR3 loop spans 15 amino acids. Losses at the gene ends were 4 bases for V and 0 bases for J; bases not matched to a gene: 5. CDR1 and CDR2 (germline): MNHEY, SMNVEV (reference sequence). The CDR3 sequence: CASSYNRGLNTEAFF. The CDR3 DNA sequence: TGTGCCAGCAGTTATAACAGGGGACTGAACACTGAAGCTTTCTTT.

This clonotype showed up many times. The gene calls are TRBV7-9 and TRBJ2-1, with D possibly called TRBD1 or TRBD2 (5 bases each). Germline CDR1 SEHNR, CDR2 FQNEAQ (reference sequence). The CDR3 has 13 amino acids. V lost 3 bases and J 5 bases, leaving 8 bases between the germline ends. The CDR3 loop reads CASSFGADNEQFF. CDR3 nucleotide sequence: TGTGCCAGCAGCTTCGGGGCGGACAATGAGCAGTTCTTC.

The chain carries TRBV27 and TRBJ2-7; 8 bases match TRBD1. The CDR3 extends over 15 amino acids. Germline trimming cut 1 base from V and 3 bases from J; bases unmatched to any gene: 5. The germline V gene has CDR1 MNHEY and CDR2 SMNVEV (reference sequence). The CDR3 region is CASSLFLGQGYEQYF. The CDR3 DNA reads as TGTGCCAGCAGTTTATTTCTTGGACAGGGCTACGAGCAGTACTTC.

This clonotype was observed a few times. V usage is TRBV19 and J usage is TRBJ2-7, with 7 bases that match TRBD1. J was trimmed by 4 bases and V by 4 bases; bases with no gene match: 4. This CDR3 has 13 residues. Germline V gene lookup returns CDR1 LNHDA and CDR2 SQIVND (reference sequence). CDR3 sequence reads: CASSTRDRYEQYF. In nucleotides, the CDR3 is TGTGCCAGTAGTACTAGGGACAGATACGAGCAGTACTTC. Variable domain in full (rest from reference TRBV19 and TRBJ2-7): DGGITQSPKYLFRKEGQNVTLSCEQNLNHDAMYWYRQDPGQGLRLIYYSQIVNDFQKGDIAEGYSVSREKKESFPLTVTSAQKNPTAFYLCASSTRDRYEQYFGPGTRLTVT.

V and J are TRBV7-9 and TRBJ2-7; unclear D gene. The germline gives CDR1 SEHNR, CDR2 FQNEAQ (reference sequence). The CDR3 consists of 11 residues. Trimming removed 5 bases at V and 5 bases at J, with 7 bases between. DNA of the CDR3: TGTGCCAGCAGCGCCGCCCACGAGCAGTACTTC. Encoded protein: CASSAAHEQYF.

V is TRBV2 and J is TRBJ2-2; 8 nucleotides align to TRBD1. CDR1 and CDR2 from the germline V gene are SNHLY and FYNNEI. The J segment lost 2 bases and the V segment lost 5 bases, leaving 7 bases of the junction unmatched. There are 16 residues in the CDR3. This chain's CDR3 is CASSFYGTGNTGELFF. The CDR3 DNA reads as TGTGCCAGCAGTTTCTATGGGACAGGCAACACCGGGGAGCTGTTTTTT.

This clonotype appeared a few times. V and J are TRBV6-2 or TRBV6-3 and TRBJ2-1; D is unresolved. The germline V and J ends were trimmed by 2 bases and 3 bases, with 14 bases remaining between them. This CDR3 spans 16 amino acids. Germline CDR1 reads MNHEY; CDR2 reads SVGEGT. CDR3 nucleotide sequence: TGTGCCAGCAGTTACCCGCTATTTGGTATCTACAATGAGCAGTTCTTC. Its translation: CASSYPLFGIYNEQFF.